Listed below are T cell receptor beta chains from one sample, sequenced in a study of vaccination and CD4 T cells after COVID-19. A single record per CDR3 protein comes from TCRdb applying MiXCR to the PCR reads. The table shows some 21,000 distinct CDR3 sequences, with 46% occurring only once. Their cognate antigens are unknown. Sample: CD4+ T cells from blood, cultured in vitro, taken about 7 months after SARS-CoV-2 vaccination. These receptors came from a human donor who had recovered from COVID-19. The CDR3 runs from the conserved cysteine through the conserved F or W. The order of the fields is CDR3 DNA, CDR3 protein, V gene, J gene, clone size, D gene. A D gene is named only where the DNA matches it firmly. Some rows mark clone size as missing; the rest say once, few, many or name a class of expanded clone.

TGTGCCAGCAGTTCATGGGACAGATTTAACTATGGCTACACCTTC	CASSSWDRFNYGYTF	TRBV27	TRBJ1-2	NA	TRBD1
TGTGCCACCAGCAGACCCCGACTAGTCCATGAGCAGTTCTTC	CATSRPRLVHEQFF	TRBV15	TRBJ2-1	NA	NA
TGTGCCAGCAGCTTAGACACAGATACGCAGTATTTT	CASSLDTDTQYF	TRBV7-9	TRBJ2-3	NA	NA
TGTGCCAGCAGCCAAAATGAAAGCCACGAGCAGTACTTC	CASSQNESHEQYF	TRBV21-1	TRBJ2-7	once	NA
TGTGCCAGCAGCTTAGGCCTAGCGGGAGTCGAGCAGTACTTC	CASSLGLAGVEQYF	TRBV11-3	TRBJ2-7	few	TRBD2
TGTGCCACCAGCACATTGCTCGGGACAGGTCTTACAGATACGCAGTATTTT	CATSTLLGTGLTDTQYF	TRBV15	TRBJ2-3	NA	TRBD1
TGCAGTGCCAACGACAGGGTGAACACTGAAGCTTTCTTT	CSANDRVNTEAFF	TRBV20-1	TRBJ1-1	few	TRBD1
TGTGCCAGTAGTATCGGCAGGGGAGTGAAGGAGACCCAGTACTTC	CASSIGRGVKETQYF	TRBV19	TRBJ2-5	NA	NA
TGTGCCAGCAGCCGTCGGACAGGGGTGCCCCATCAGCCCCAGCATTTT	CASSRRTGVPHQPQHF	TRBV6-1	TRBJ1-5	few	TRBD1
TGCGCCAGCAGCCGAACCGGGACTAGCGCGAACAATGAGCAGTTCTTC	CASSRTGTSANNEQFF	TRBV4-1	TRBJ2-1	NA	TRBD2
TGTGCCAGCAGCTTAAATGGGGGAGGGGCCACAGATACGCAGTATTTT	CASSLNGGGATDTQYF	TRBV7-3	TRBJ2-3	NA	TRBD2
TGTGCCAGCACCGACGGAACGGGTGTCGAAGCTTTCTTT	CASTDGTGVEAFF	TRBV6-7	TRBJ1-1	NA	NA
TGCAGCGTTGCAAGACTAGCGGGAGGGCCATACGAGCAGTACTTC	CSVARLAGGPYEQYF	TRBV29-1	TRBJ2-7	NA	TRBD2
TGTGCCAGCAGTGAAGAGGGGGGAGTGGGTCAGCCCCAGCATTTT	CASSEEGGVGQPQHF	TRBV2	TRBJ1-5	NA	NA
TGTGCCAGCAGCTCCCAAACAGGGGGCGGAGAGACCCAGTACTTC	CASSSQTGGGETQYF	TRBV7-2	TRBJ2-5	NA	TRBD1
TGTGCCAGCAGTTCACGAGCGGACGGCCCTGAAGCTTTCTTT	CASSSRADGPEAFF	TRBV7-9	TRBJ1-1	few	NA
TGCAGTGCTAGTGGGCCTAGCTATGGCTACACCTTC	CSASGPSYGYTF	TRBV20-1	TRBJ1-2	NA	NA
TGTGCCACCAGCGGGACGACTGGAAACACCATATATTTT	CATSGTTGNTIYF	TRBV15	TRBJ1-3	few	NA
TGTGCCAGCACCCCTGGGGACAGGGACGAGCAGTACTTC	CASTPGDRDEQYF	TRBV27	TRBJ2-7	NA	TRBD1
TGCAGTGCTAGAGTTCCCCCCGGACTAGGCACGTCCTACAATGAGCAGTTCTTC	CSARVPPGLGTSYNEQFF	TRBV20-1	TRBJ2-1	NA	TRBD2
TGTGCCAGCAGGCGGACCAGCCTAACGCAGCATTTT	CASRRTSLTQHF	TRBV6-7	TRBJ1-5	medium-sized	NA
TGTGCCAGCAGCGCGCGGGAGACCCAGTACTTC	CASSARETQYF	TRBV7-8	TRBJ2-5	NA	NA
TGTGCCAGAAGCTACAGGGTCTATGAGCAGTTCTTC	CARSYRVYEQFF	TRBV5-3	TRBJ2-1	NA	NA
TGTGCCAGCAGTGCCCTAGAACTCGGGGGGGACAATGAGCAGTTCTTC	CASSALELGGDNEQFF	TRBV6-1	TRBJ2-1	NA	TRBD2
TGCAGTGCTAGCCGGGACAGGGGCACCGGGGAGCTGTTTTTT	CSASRDRGTGELFF	TRBV20-1	TRBJ2-2	NA	TRBD1
TGCAGTGCAACCTTGCCGGGAGGGGGCGAGCAGTACTTC	CSATLPGGGEQYF	TRBV20-1	TRBJ2-7	NA	TRBD2
TGTGCCAGCAGCCCCTTTATGAACACTGAAGCTTTCTTT	CASSPFMNTEAFF	TRBV7-2	TRBJ1-1	few	NA
TGCAGTGCTAGGCACCAGAACTACTACGAGCAGTACTTC	CSARHQNYYEQYF	TRBV20-1	TRBJ2-7	NA	NA
TGTGCCAGCAGCTTAGCGGCGGGACTAGCGGGAGCCTACGAGCAGTACTTC	CASSLAAGLAGAYEQYF	TRBV7-9	TRBJ2-7	few	TRBD2
TGTGCCAGCAGCACTGCGGGAGCCTTCAATGAGCAGTTCTTC	CASSTAGAFNEQFF	TRBV7-3	TRBJ2-1	NA	TRBD2
TGTGCCAGCAGTGAAGTTTTGAGGGACGAGCAGTACTTC	CASSEVLRDEQYF	TRBV6-1	TRBJ2-7	NA	NA
TGTGCCAGCAGTCGGACAGACTACGAGCAGTACTTC	CASSRTDYEQYF	TRBV11-3	TRBJ2-7	NA	NA
TGTGCCATCAGTGAGTCGGAAGATACGCAGTATTTT	CAISESEDTQYF	TRBV10-3	TRBJ2-3	NA	NA
TGTGCCAGCACGTGGGGGATCAATTCACCCCTCCACTTT	CASTWGINSPLHF	TRBV6-1	TRBJ1-6	NA	NA
TGCAGTGCTAGGTCCTCAGGGGTGAACACTGAAGCTTTCTTT	CSARSSGVNTEAFF	TRBV20-1	TRBJ1-1	few	NA
TGCAGCGTTGGGAATCCCGGACAGGGGATAGTCGGTGGCTACACCTTC	CSVGNPGQGIVGGYTF	TRBV29-1	TRBJ1-2	few	TRBD1
TGCAGTGCTAGTACCGCGAGAAGCACAGATACGCAGTATTTT	CSASTARSTDTQYF	TRBV20-1	TRBJ2-3	NA	NA
TGCAGTGCTAGAGACAATAGGTGGCAGTACTTC	CSARDNRWQYF	TRBV20-1	TRBJ2-7	NA	NA
TGCAGTGCTAGAGATTCCCCAGGGGGAAGGGAGACCCAGTACTTC	CSARDSPGGRETQYF	TRBV20-1	TRBJ2-5	few	TRBD1
TGTGCCAGCAGCCTTAACAGGGGGCAGTATGACTATGGCTACACCTTC	CASSLNRGQYDYGYTF	TRBV7-2	TRBJ1-2	once	TRBD1
TGTGCCAGCAGCTTTATGGGTGGGTCGCATGAGCAGTTCTTC	CASSFMGGSHEQFF	TRBV7-9	TRBJ2-1	NA	NA
TGTGCCAGCAGCCCTACTAGCGGGGCCTACGAGCAGTACTTC	CASSPTSGAYEQYF	TRBV7-3	TRBJ2-7	NA	TRBD2
TGTGCCAGCAGCTTCACAGGTACCAACGAGCAGTACTTC	CASSFTGTNEQYF	TRBV7-2	TRBJ2-7	NA	NA
TGCAGCGTTGATACAGATACGCAGTATTTT	CSVDTDTQYF	TRBV29-1	TRBJ2-3	NA	NA
TGCAGTGCTAGTCAGCGCACTACAGATACGCAGTATTTT	CSASQRTTDTQYF	TRBV20-1	TRBJ2-3	few	NA
TGTGCCAGCAGTGAACTAGCGGGGGGGCCCAATGAGCAGTTCTTC	CASSELAGGPNEQFF	TRBV6-1	TRBJ2-1	few	TRBD2
TGTGCCAGTACCCCAGTAGGAACCCGGACTAGCGGGGGGTCCTACGAGCAGTACTTC	CASTPVGTRTSGGSYEQYF	TRBV19	TRBJ2-7	once	TRBD2
TGCGCCAGCAGCTTGGACATGTATAATTCACCCCTCCACTTT	CASSLDMYNSPLHF	TRBV5-1	TRBJ1-6	NA	NA
TGCAGTGCTAGTCCCCACACATACGAGCAGTACTTC	CSASPHTYEQYF	TRBV20-1	TRBJ2-7	NA	NA
TGTGCCACCAGTCCTTCGGGGAGCTCCTACGAGCAGTACTTC	CATSPSGSSYEQYF	TRBV24-1	TRBJ2-7	NA	NA
TGTGCCAGCAGCTTAGGCCACGCCAACAATGAGCAGTTCTTC	CASSLGHANNEQFF	TRBV7-3	TRBJ2-1	NA	NA
TGTGCCAGCAGCTTAGGAGGACTAGCGGGAGGTCGGGAGACCCAGTACTTC	CASSLGGLAGGRETQYF	TRBV11-2	TRBJ2-5	NA	TRBD2
TGTGCCAGCGGGGCGGGAGGCACTTCCTCCTACGAGCAGTACTTC	CASGAGGTSSYEQYF	TRBV6-1	TRBJ2-7	large	TRBD2